One sample yielded the 17 T cell receptor beta chains listed below, sequenced in a study of beta chain features in type 1 diabetes. Every bit of the isolated RNA underwent reverse transcription, so sequencing read expressed TCRB transcripts. Some clones are missing from TCRdb's copy, which holds only in-frame ones; the method was immunoSEQ multiplex PCR. The sample has 900,000 or so clones; about 17% are singletons. Sequenced input: naive CD4+ T cells from blood. The receptors shown here come from a woman between 18 and 29 years old in good health.

The chain joins TRBV12-5 to TRBJ2-3; 7 bases are a match to TRBD2. In germline, CDR1 is LGHNT, CDR2 FRNRAP. V trimming: 3 bases; J trimming: 2 bases; junction bases outside the gene matches: 5. The CDR3 spans 15 residues. The DNA for the CDR3 is TGTGCTAGTGGTTTTAGCGGGCCTTCCACAGATACGCAGTATTTT. It codes for CASGFSGPSTDTQYF.

The rearrangement joins TRBV19 to TRBJ1-2; no clear D. The length of the CDR3 is 13 residues. Germline CDR1 LNHDA, CDR2 SQIVND (reference sequence). V lost 5 bases and J lost 0, with 7 bases in between. Here the CDR3 reads CASSRLSNYGYTF. The DNA of the CDR3 is TGTGCCAGTAGTCGATTGTCTAACTATGGCTACACCTTC.

The rearrangement uses TRBV18 and TRBJ2-3; 7 nucleotides agree with TRBD2. The ends lost 3 bases at V and 3 bases at J; junction bases unmatched: 9. Germline assignment: CDR1 KGHSH and CDR2 LQKENI. The CDR3 contains 16 residues. CDR3 bases: TGTGCCAGCTCACCCTCTGGACTAGTATTGACAGATACGCAGTATTTT. Residues: CASSPSGLVLTDTQYF. The complete variable domain, with remaining parts taken from reference TRBV18 and TRBJ2-3, reads NAGVMQNPRHLVRRRGQEARLRCSPMKGHSHVYWYRQLPEEGLKFMVYLQKENIIDESGMPKERFSAEFPKEGPSILRIQQVVRGDSAAYFCASSPSGLVLTDTQYFGPGTRLTVL.

This clone was seen more than once but under ten times. This chain connects TRBV9 to TRBJ1-2; D is undetermined. V lost 3 bases and J lost 4, with 7 bases in between. CDR1 is SGDLS, CDR2 YYNGEE, per germline. This CDR3 spans 12 amino acids. In DNA, the CDR3 is TGTGCCAGCAGCGGGCCCTTCTATGGCTACACCTTC. Protein sequence: CASSGPFYGYTF. The whole variable domain, filled in from reference TRBV9 and TRBJ1-2, reads DSGVTQTPKHLITATGQRVTLRCSPRSGDLSVYWYQQSLDQGLQFLIQYYNGEERAKGNILERFSAQQFPDLHSELNLSSLELGDSALYFCASSGPFYGYTFGSGTRLTVV.

This clone appeared a few times. The V gene is TRBV28, the J gene TRBJ1-1; D unresolved. This CDR3 comprises 11 residues. Germline lookup yields CDR1 MDHEN and CDR2 SYDVKM. V was pared by 7 bases and J by 1 base, with 4 bases between. Here the CDR3 DNA reads TGTGCCAGCACAGAGAACACTGAAGCTTTCTTT. Its translation: CASTENTEAFF.

This clone came up a few times. This rearrangement joins TRBV19 to TRBJ2-3; D is unresolved. Trimming shortened V by 5 bases and J by 5 bases, and 5 bases separated the two germline ends. Per germline, CDR1 LNHDA and CDR2 SQIVND (reference sequence). This CDR3 has 11 amino acids. The CDR3 nucleotides are TGTGCCAGTAGTTCTGGAGATACGCAGTATTTT. The encoded protein is CASSSGDTQYF.

A few counts support this clone. At one boundary the junction diverges from the germline segment, which might be a read error. The V gene is TRBV5-4, the J gene TRBJ2-3, with 8 bases fitting TRBD2. This CDR3 is built from 17 residues. The V gene's germline CDR1 is SGHNT and CDR2 YYREEE (reference sequence). The CDR3 sequence is CASSQELQRERADTQYF. The CDR3 region has the DNA TGCGCCAGCAGCCAAGAGTTACAGCGGGAGCGGGCAGATACGCAGTATTTT.

In its sample, this clone was seen a few times. The chain is built from TRBV11-2 and TRBJ1-1; no definite D call. Germline CDR1 and CDR2: SGHAT and FQNNGV. Trimming cost V 1 base and J 0 bases, with 6 bases left between them. The CDR3 runs 14 residues. CDR3 amino acids: CASSLVHMNTEAFF. The CDR3 bases are TGTGCCAGCAGCTTAGTTCACATGAACACTGAAGCTTTCTTT.

The chain combines TRBV10-3 with TRBJ2-1, with 7 positions matching TRBD1. V shed 3 bases and J 0 bases; nucleotides not matched to a gene: 5. This CDR3 is 16 amino acids long. The germline CDR1 and CDR2 sequences are ENHRY and SYGVKD. CDR3 bases: TGTGCCATCAGTGATCCGGACAGGAGCTCCTACAATGAGCAGTTCTTC. This sequence encodes CAISDPDRSSYNEQFF.

In this sample, this clone turned up a few times. This chain connects TRBV29-1 to TRBJ1-2, with TRBD1 matching over 7 bases. In germline, CDR1 is SQVTM, CDR2 ANQGSEA. The V gene end was trimmed by 6 bases and the J gene end by 1 base; junction bases not matched to a gene: 5. The CDR3 runs to 13 residues. The CDR3 region has the DNA TGCAGCGTCGACACAGGGGTTAACTATGGCTACACCTTC. As protein: CSVDTGVNYGYTF.

The chain has TRBV18 and TRBJ2-6; D is perhaps TRBD1 (6 bases). Germline V CDR1 and CDR2: KGHSH, LQKENI. The V end lost 0 bases, the J end lost 2 bases, and 14 bases lay between the germline ends. CDR3 size: 18 residues. CDR3 bases: TGTGCCAGCTCACCACCGACAAAACAGGGAACTGGGGCCAACGTCCTGACTTTC. Translation: CASSPPTKQGTGANVLTF.

This clone has just a few counts. The chain links TRBV25-1 to TRBJ2-1; a possible D gene is TRBD1 (5 bases). V dropped 3 bases and J dropped 10 bases, with 10 bases sitting between them. Germline CDR1 MGHDK, CDR2 SYGVNS. The CDR3 has 12 residues. Here the CDR3 reads CASSDDSAEQFF. CDR3 nucleotides: TGTGCCAGCAGTGATGACAGCGCCGAGCAGTTCTTC.

For this clone: Other DNA sequences of this sample code for an identical CDR3. The chain uses TRBV11-2 and TRBJ2-3; possible D gene TRBD2, 6 bases. Per the germline V gene, CDR1 is SGHAT and CDR2 is FQNNGV. This CDR3 is built from 13 residues. Trimming left V 1 base short and J 6 bases short, with 8 bases between. The CDR3 coding sequence is TGTGCCAGCAGCTTAGCGGGAGCTGATACGCAGTATTTT. This translates into CASSLAGADTQYF.

As regards this clone: Other nucleotide sequences in the sample specify the same CDR3. The chain carries TRBV6-5 and TRBJ2-5; D call uncertain. V was cut by 3 bases and J by 5 bases, with 4 bases left in between. The CDR3 spans 11 residues. Germline V CDR1 and CDR2: MNHEY, SVGAGI. The CDR3, as DNA: TGTGCCAGCAGTTATTCGGAGACCCAGTACTTC. It translates to CASSYSETQYF.

The chain combines TRBV5-6 with TRBJ2-5, with D perhaps matching TRBD1 or TRBD2 (6 bases each). This CDR3 has 15 residues. Trimming removed 3 bases from V and 5 bases from J, with 17 bases in between. Germline CDR1 is SGHDT and CDR2 is YYEEEE. The CDR3 loop is CASSWGPKGGETQYF. As DNA, the CDR3 is TGTGCCAGCAGCTGGGGGCCGAAGGGGGGCGAGACCCAGTACTTC.

The J gene is TRBJ2-3, the V gene TRBV29-1; TRBD2 aligns across 9 bases. The CDR3 loop spans 15 amino acids. The V gene end was trimmed by 3 bases and the J gene end by 3 bases; junction bases not matched to a gene: 7. Germline assignment: CDR1 SQVTM and CDR2 ANQGSEA. CDR3 residues: CSVEGYSGRTDTQYF. The CDR3 region has the DNA TGCAGCGTTGAGGGGTATAGCGGGAGAACAGATACGCAGTATTTT.

This chain uses TRBV6-1 with TRBJ2-5; tentative D call: TRBD2 (5 bases). V lost 6 bases and J 7 bases, leaving 18 bases between the germline ends. Germline assignment: CDR1 MNHNS and CDR2 SASEGT. The CDR3 consists of 14 residues. CDR3 in DNA: TGTGCCAGCAGAAGCGGCGAGCTCTCTGGGACCCAGTACTTC. Protein: CASRSGELSGTQYF.